What follows is one T cell receptor (beta chain) and its context. The entry originates in a study of blood T cell repertoires in COVID-19. This CDR3 spans 14 amino acids. Germline V lookup: CDR1 MNHEY, CDR2 SVGAGI. J gave up 5 bases and V 5 bases, and 7 bases lay outside the gene matches. This table comes from immunoSEQ multiplex PCR, and its TCRdb copy is limited to in-frame clones, with some not included. The data show around 100,000 clones, about 90% seen once. The chain links TRBV6-5 to TRBJ1-1; TRBD1 matches 8 bases. Source material: peripheral blood. The source is a woman aged 55-69 years with acute or convalescent COVID-19. The DNA for the CDR3 is TGTGCCAGCAGTACTTACAGGGGGGGGACTGAAGCTTTCTTT. It translates to CASSTYRGGTEAFF.